This T cell receptor beta chain was sequenced during a study of shared clonotypes between healthy human individuals. Whole-study context: In total, the donors were a couple of women and a few men aged 18 to 49.

TCRdb's table, derived via immunoSEQ multiplex PCR, lists solely in-frame clones and lacks some. The data hold around 1,100,000 clones, with 70% to 85% observed a single time. Looked up from germline, CDR1 is GTSNPN and CDR2 is SVGIG (reference sequence). The CDR3 runs to 10 residues. This clone has more than one count but fewer than ten. Compared with germline, one end of the junction differs, possibly owing to a read error. The chain joins TRBV30 to TRBJ1-2; D gene unclear. The sample was memory CD4+ T cells from PBMCs. The subset was: CD45RA-negative fraction. The receptor's source is a man aged 18 to 29 in good health. Some clones in this sample may be carry-over from other donors' samples. The CDR3 loop is CAWSEEYYHF. The CDR3 DNA follows: TGTGCCTGGAGTGAAGAGTACTATCACTTC.